Sequencing of this T cell receptor (beta chain) was carried out in a study of cytomegalovirus exposure and HLA in healthy donors. The protocol was immunoSEQ multiplex PCR, while the TCRdb copy is restricted to in-frame clones and leaves out a portion. In the table there are tens of thousands of clones, roughly nine tenths of which are singletons. After removal of 0 bases from V and 8 bases from J, the junction contained 8 bases not matched to a gene. This CDR3 has 15 amino acids. Germline values: CDR1 SGHRS, CDR2 YFSETQ. Of note for this clone: Its target is not known.

Whole-study results and caveats: Both high specificity and high sensitivity reportedly marked the classifier's diagnosis of cytomegalovirus status. The listing of 150 to 200 TCR beta chains classed them as cytomegalovirus-associated.

The sequenced sample consisted of PBMCs. The V call is TRBV5-1, the J call TRBJ1-3; 7 bases are a match to TRBD1. This receptor was taken from a man between 18 and 29 years old in good health and CMV-seronegative. The CDR3 region has the DNA TGCGCCAGCAGCTTGGGGGACAGCGGTTACGACACCATATATTTT. Amino acid sequence: CASSLGDSGYDTIYF.